The 32 T cell receptor beta chains reported below all come from one sample, sequenced in a study of blood T cells in healthy people across ages. A second roughly 6 to 12 cycle PCR used barcoded and J-beta primers. TCRdb itself ran the 5' RACE reads through MiXCR, one entry per CDR3 protein. Of over 1.5 million distinct CDR3 sequences detected, around 48% appear once; the ten largest clones hold 2.1%. What was sequenced was blood. The source of these receptors is a woman aged 40 to 55 in good health.

The chain recombines TRBV29-1 with TRBJ1-1; D remains unclear. This CDR3 is 12 amino acids long. V lost 5 bases and J lost 0, with 7 bases in between. The germline CDR1 and CDR2 sequences are SQVTM and ANQGSEA. DNA of the CDR3: TGCAGCGTTAGAGTCATGAACACTGAAGCTTTCTTT. It codes for CSVRVMNTEAFF.

This clonotype was observed at least ten times. The rearrangement joins TRBV29-1 to TRBJ2-3; 10 nucleotides align to TRBD2. Germline V gives CDR1 SQVTM, CDR2 ANQGSEA. This CDR3 has 16 amino acids. V lost 6 bases to trimming and J lost 6 bases; unmatched junction nucleotides: 15. The CDR3, as DNA: TGCAGCGTGGAAAGAGCCGGGACTAGCGTGCGGGATACGCAGTATTTT. Residues: CSVERAGTSVRDTQYF.

This clonotype was seen a handful of times. This sequence joins TRBV12-3 or TRBV12-4 and TRBJ2-3, with unresolved D. There are 14 residues in the CDR3. The V end lost 3 bases, the J end lost 2 bases, and 9 bases lay between the germline ends. CDR3 residues: CASSFDTPTDTQYF. In DNA form, the CDR3 reads TGTGCCAGCAGTTTCGATACTCCCACAGATACGCAGTATTTT.

CDR3: CASSSYPAKNIQYF. In nucleotides, the CDR3 is TGTGCCAGCAGTTCGTACCCTGCCAAAAACATTCAGTACTTC. The rearrangement joins TRBV27 to TRBJ2-4; D is undetermined. CDR1 and CDR2 (germline): MNHEY, SMNVEV (reference sequence). With 4 bases removed from V and 1 base from J, the gap between germline ends came to 8 bases. The CDR3 is 14 residues long.

This clonotype was recorded once. The genes are TRBV11-2 and TRBJ2-7; 11 bases match TRBD2. V lost 0 bases and J lost 4; bases outside the gene matches: 5. The CDR3 totals 16 residues. Germline CDR1 is SGHAT and CDR2 is FQNNGV. CDR3 loop: CASSLDSGGAAYEQYF. In DNA, the CDR3 is TGTGCCAGCAGCTTAGATAGCGGGGGGGCCGCATACGAGCAGTACTTC.

The rearrangement links TRBV27 to TRBJ1-5; D gene unclear. Trimming took off 1 base at V and 10 bases at J, with 17 bases between the two ends. CDR3 size: 15 residues. Looked up from germline, CDR1 is MNHEY and CDR2 is SMNVEV (reference sequence). This CDR3 is CASSLLGGGQSPQHF. CDR3 DNA sequence: TGTGCCAGCAGTTTATTAGGTGGAGGGCAAAGCCCCCAGCATTTT.

The chain combines TRBV2 with TRBJ2-7; D may correspond to TRBD1 or TRBD2 (5 bases each). CDR1 and CDR2 from the germline V gene are SNHLY and FYNNEI. The CDR3 is made up of 14 amino acids. The CDR3 bases are TGTGCAACTGAACCGGGGCAGACCGACTACGAGCAGTACTTC. Translated: CATEPGQTDYEQYF.

CDR3 coding DNA: TGTGCCAGCAGTTTTCAGGGGCGAGGTGGCTACACCTTC. Its protein product is CASSFQGRGGYTF. The J gene is TRBJ1-2, the V gene TRBV12-3 or TRBV12-4; D is possibly TRBD1 (6 bases). The CDR3 spans 13 residues. Trimming left V 3 bases short and J 7 bases short, with 12 bases between.

The V gene is TRBV4-3, the J gene TRBJ2-3; D is perhaps TRBD2 (6 bases). Germline V gene lookup returns CDR1 LGHNA and CDR2 YSLEER. V lost 5 bases, J lost 5 bases, and 11 bases lay in between. The CDR3 sequence is 13 residues long. The CDR3 bases are TGCGCCAGCAGCAGCGGCGGGGAAGATACGCAGTATTTT. Translation gives CASSSGGEDTQYF.

This clonotype was seen more than once but under ten times. The chain recombines TRBV7-9 with TRBJ2-7; a weak D match, TRBD2 (5 bases). CDR1 and CDR2 (germline): SEHNR, FQNEAQ (reference sequence). V dropped 5 bases and J dropped 4 bases, with 18 bases sitting between them. This CDR3 is built from 15 residues. The CDR3 bases are TGTGCCAGCAGCCCTAGCATTCGCGGGCGGTACGAGCAGTACTTC. Amino acid sequence: CASSPSIRGRYEQYF.

The gene calls are TRBV4-1 and TRBJ1-2; 8 bases agree with TRBD1. Germline V gives CDR1 MGHRA, CDR2 YSYEKL. V lost 0 bases to trimming and J lost 5 bases; unmatched junction nucleotides: 11. The CDR3 extends over 17 amino acids. CDR3 loop: CASSQDYGQGAEYGYTF. CDR3 nucleotides: TGCGCCAGCAGCCAAGATTACGGGCAGGGGGCCGAATATGGCTACACCTTC.

This chain links TRBV2 with TRBJ2-7; D uncertain. The CDR3 covers 12 residues. The ends were cut back, 6 bases at V and 2 bases at J, with 8 bases in the middle. The germline gives CDR1 SNHLY, CDR2 FYNNEI. CDR3: CASRAPTYEQYF. CDR3 nucleotides: TGTGCCAGCAGGGCACCAACCTACGAGCAGTACTTC.

This clonotype was counted between two and nine times. This sequence joins TRBV15 and TRBJ2-5; either TRBD1 or TRBD2 may supply D (5 bases each). The CDR3 sequence is 14 residues long. Trimming shortened V by 5 bases and J by 2 bases, and 12 bases separated the two germline ends. Germline CDR1 is LNHNV and CDR2 is YYDKDF (reference sequence). The CDR3 sequence is CATSPGREQETQYF. CDR3 DNA: TGTGCCACCAGCCCGGGACGAGAACAAGAGACCCAGTACTTC.

This rearrangement joins TRBV6-2 or TRBV6-3 to TRBJ2-7, with D perhaps TRBD2 (7 bases). The V and J ends lost 5 bases and 4 bases respectively, with 12 bases between them. Germline CDR1 reads MNHEY; CDR2 reads SVGEGT. CDR3 length: 13 amino acids. The CDR3 region is CASSPAGAYEQYF. The CDR3 DNA reads TGTGCCAGCAGTCCCGCGGGGGCTTACGAGCAGTACTTC.

V gene TRBV12-3 or TRBV12-4 combines with J gene TRBJ2-1; D may match TRBD1 or TRBD2 (6 bases each). CDR3 length equals 15 residues. V lost 6 bases and J 4 bases, leaving 16 bases between the germline ends. The CDR3 protein is CASSGAGGTYNEQFF. In nucleotides, the CDR3 is TGTGCCAGCAGCGGCGCTGGCGGGACATACAATGAGCAGTTCTTC.

The chain joins TRBV11-2 to TRBJ2-5; TRBD2 matches 7 bases. Trimming took 0 bases from V and 4 from J; bases not matched to a gene: 8. Germline CDR1 reads SGHAT; CDR2 reads FQNNGV. CDR3 length: 16 residues. CDR3 sequence: CASSLDGGAGVETQYF. CDR3 bases: TGTGCCAGCAGCTTAGATGGGGGTGCGGGGGTAGAGACCCAGTACTTC. Filled out from reference TRBV11-2 and TRBJ2-5, the complete variable domain reads EAGVAQSPRYKIIEKRQSVAFWCNPISGHATLYWYQQILGQGPKLLIQFQNNGVVDDSQLPKDRFSAERLKGVDSTLKIQPAKLEDSAVYLCASSLDGGAGVETQYFGPGTRLLVL.

This clonotype was found a few times. The chain combines TRBV6-2 or TRBV6-3 with TRBJ2-5; 12 bases line up with TRBD2. The CDR3 consists of 15 residues. The J segment lost 0 bases and the V segment lost 6 bases, leaving 2 bases of the junction unmatched. Germline V gene sequence: CDR1 MNHEY, CDR2 SVGEGT. The CDR3 DNA reads as TGTGCCAGCAGATCTAGCGGGGGGGACCAAGAGACCCAGTACTTC. This encodes CASRSSGGDQETQYF.

The chain carries TRBV15 and TRBJ2-1, with D possibly TRBD2 on 6 matching bases. Looked up from germline, CDR1 is LNHNV and CDR2 is YYDKDF (reference sequence). The CDR3 consists of 11 residues. V was shortened by 8 bases and J by 12 bases, with 14 bases between the two germline ends. CDR3 sequence: CATASGPGQFF. In DNA form, the CDR3 reads TGTGCCACCGCGAGCGGGCCAGGGCAGTTCTTC.

V usage is TRBV28 and J usage is TRBJ2-7; D may be TRBD2 (7 bases). This CDR3 spans 14 amino acids. CDR1 and CDR2 from the germline V gene are MDHEN and SYDVKM. V was pared by 10 bases and J by 2 bases, with 18 bases between. CDR3 DNA: TGTGCCACCAAAAGGCCGGGGGGCGCCTACGAGCAGTACTTC. This codes for CATKRPGGAYEQYF.

This clonotype was seen only a few times. The chain links TRBV7-2 to TRBJ2-7; D may be TRBD1 (5 bases). CDR1 and CDR2 (germline): SGHTA, FQGNSA. Trimming stripped 3 bases from V and 2 bases from J, with 11 bases between. This CDR3 is 14 amino acids long. The CDR3: CASSLGQQTYEQYF. CDR3 DNA: TGTGCCAGCAGCTTGGGGCAGCAAACCTACGAGCAGTACTTC.

This clonotype was detected only a few times. V and J are TRBV27 and TRBJ1-2; TRBD1 matches 7 bases. Germline trimming cut 3 bases from V and 3 bases from J; bases unmatched to any gene: 7. This CDR3 has 15 amino acids. The germline CDR1 and CDR2 sequences are MNHEY and SMNVEV (reference sequence). The CDR3 protein is CASSLAAGGYYGYTF. Here the CDR3 DNA reads TGTGCCAGCAGTTTGGCGGCAGGGGGTTACTATGGCTACACCTTC.

A single count supports this clonotype. The V gene is TRBV4-1, the J gene TRBJ2-3; D is perhaps TRBD2 (6 bases). Germline assignment: CDR1 MGHRA and CDR2 YSYEKL. This CDR3 comprises 13 residues. V lost 2 bases and J lost 8, with 11 bases in between. CDR3 amino acids: CASSQLLGGTQYF. The CDR3 nucleotides are TGCGCCAGCAGCCAACTCTTGGGGGGTACGCAGTATTTT.

The V gene is TRBV29-1, the J gene TRBJ2-3, with D possibly matching TRBD2 (5 bases). CDR1 SQVTM and CDR2 ANQGSEA come from the germline V gene. The CDR3 totals 15 residues. Trimming took off 1 base at V and 6 bases at J, with 17 bases between the two ends. CDR3 sequence reads: CSVEATVARYDTQYF. The CDR3 coding sequence is TGCAGCGTTGAAGCAACGGTAGCGAGGTATGATACGCAGTATTTT.

This sequence joins TRBV3-1 and TRBJ2-5, with 7 bases matching TRBD2. CDR1 and CDR2 from the germline V gene are LGHDT and YNNKEL (reference sequence). The CDR3 is 17 residues long. J gave up 1 base and V 4 bases, and 12 bases lay outside the gene matches. CDR3 protein: CASSPPRTRVVQETQYF. The CDR3 DNA follows: TGTGCCAGCAGCCCGCCCCGGACTAGGGTCGTCCAAGAGACCCAGTACTTC.

This clonotype was picked up a small number of times. The chain joins TRBV29-1 to TRBJ2-1; 9 bases fit TRBD1. V shed 6 bases, J shed 10 bases, and the junction held 13 bases outside the gene matches. The germline V gene has CDR1 SQVTM and CDR2 ANQGSEA. This CDR3 is 14 amino acids long. CDR3 sequence reads: CSVDTGTGFPEQFF. The CDR3 bases are TGCAGCGTAGATACCGGGACAGGGTTCCCCGAGCAGTTCTTC.

Turning to this clonotype: A junction end diverges from the germline sequence, so it may reflect a read error. This chain uses TRBV7-7 with TRBJ1-4, with D tentatively TRBD1 (5 bases). The CDR3 sequence is 15 residues long. The germline CDR1 and CDR2 sequences are SSHAT and FNYEAQ (reference sequence). CDR3 nucleotide sequence: TGTGCTAGCAGCCGCTGGGACGGACCTAATGAAAAACTGTTTTTT. This encodes CASSRWDGPNEKLFF.

The chain couples TRBV29-1 to TRBJ2-3, with 12 bases lining up with TRBD2. The CDR3 consists of 14 residues. Looked up from germline, CDR1 is SQVTM and CDR2 is ANQGSEA. With V trimmed by 7 bases and J by 10 bases, 12 bases remained unmatched. Here the CDR3 DNA reads TGCAGCGGTTGTTCACTAGCGGGGGGACGCGCGCAGTATTTT. This gives the protein CSGCSLAGGRAQYF.

This clonotype has only a few counts. The chain employs TRBV7-9 and TRBJ2-1, with D tentatively TRBD1 or TRBD2 (7 bases each). This CDR3 comprises 15 residues. CDR1 and CDR2 from the germline V gene are SEHNR and FQNEAQ (reference sequence). V dropped 5 bases and J dropped 3 bases, with 14 bases sitting between them. The DNA for the CDR3 is TGTGCCAGCAGCCCCCAGGGGGGGGTCTACAATGAGCAGTTCTTC. Encoded protein: CASSPQGGVYNEQFF.

This chain joins TRBV27 and TRBJ1-5, with TRBD1 matching 7 bases. V was clipped by 3 bases and J by 2 bases; unmatched bases: 4. The CDR3 spans 15 residues. Germline assignment: CDR1 MNHEY and CDR2 SMNVEV (reference sequence). The CDR3, as DNA: TGTGCCAGCAGTTTCGACAGGGACGGCAATCAGCCCCAGCATTTT. Protein sequence: CASSFDRDGNQPQHF.

The CDR3, as DNA: TGTGCCAGCAGTTACGTCGCGGGGGGGCTCAACAATGAGCAGTTCTTC. It specifies CASSYVAGGLNNEQFF. This chain uses TRBV6-2 or TRBV6-3 with TRBJ2-1, with TRBD2 matching 9 bases. V lost 2 bases and J lost 5; bases outside the gene matches: 7. The CDR3 length is 16 residues. Germline CDR1 reads MNHEY; CDR2 reads SVGEGT.

DNA for the CDR3: TGTGCCAGCAGGCCGCCGGGACTAGGCCGGTATACGCAGTATTTT. This translates into CASRPPGLGRYTQYF. V usage is TRBV6-5 and J usage is TRBJ2-3; TRBD2 matches 8 bases. Losses at the gene ends were 6 bases for V and 7 bases for J; bases not matched to a gene: 12. Per the germline V gene, CDR1 is MNHEY and CDR2 is SVGAGI. The CDR3 has 15 amino acids.

The V gene is TRBV24-1, the J gene TRBJ2-3; D is possibly TRBD1 or TRBD2 (5 bases each). The CDR3 runs 14 residues. The germline V gene encodes CDR1 KGHDR and CDR2 SFDVKD. V shed 5 bases and J shed 0 bases, with 8 bases lying between them. The CDR3 spells CATSARGSTDTQYF. The CDR3 DNA sequence: TGTGCCACCAGTGCCCGGGGCAGCACAGATACGCAGTATTTT.